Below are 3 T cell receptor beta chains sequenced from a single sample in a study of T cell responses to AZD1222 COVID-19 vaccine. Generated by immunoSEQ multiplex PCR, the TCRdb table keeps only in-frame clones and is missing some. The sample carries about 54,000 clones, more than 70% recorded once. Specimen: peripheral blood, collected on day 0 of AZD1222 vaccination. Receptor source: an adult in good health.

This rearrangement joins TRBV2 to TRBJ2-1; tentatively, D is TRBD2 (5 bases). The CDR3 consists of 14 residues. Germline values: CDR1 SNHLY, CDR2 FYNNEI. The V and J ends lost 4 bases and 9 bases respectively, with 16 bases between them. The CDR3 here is CASSASWGATEQFF. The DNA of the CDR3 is TGTGCCAGCAGTGCCAGCTGGGGAGCAACTGAGCAGTTCTTC.

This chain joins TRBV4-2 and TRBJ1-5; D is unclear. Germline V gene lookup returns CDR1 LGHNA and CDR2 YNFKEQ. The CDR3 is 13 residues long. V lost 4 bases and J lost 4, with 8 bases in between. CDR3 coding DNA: TGTGCCAGCAGCCTGGACGGGAATCAGCCCCAGCATTTT. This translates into CASSLDGNQPQHF.

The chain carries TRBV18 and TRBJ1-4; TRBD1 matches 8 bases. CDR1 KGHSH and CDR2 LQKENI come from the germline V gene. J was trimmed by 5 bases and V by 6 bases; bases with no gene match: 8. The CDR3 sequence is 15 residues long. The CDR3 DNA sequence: TGTGCCAGCTCCGACAGGGGTCCGGTGAATGAAAAACTGTTTTTT. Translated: CASSDRGPVNEKLFF.